These 15 T cell receptor beta chains share one sample of origin, sequenced in a study of cytomegalovirus exposure and HLA in healthy donors (TCRdb year 2017). Libraries were built with the immunoSEQ multiplex PCR assay. For the multiplex PCR, a mixture combining 60 forward primers for TCR Vbeta segments and 13 reverse primers for TCR Jbeta segments was used. TCRdb mirrors the immuneACCESS table, restricted to in-frame sequences. Some clones are absent from its copies; in checked studies, under half trace to an unresolved V gene, and the reason for the others is unknown. This sample is represented by around 200,000 clones; approximately 85% of them were singletons. Of the sample, 2% to 2.5% falls within the top ten clones. The sequenced sample was PBMCs. The receptors were gathered from a woman aged 50 to 65 in good health and CMV-seronegative.

The rearrangement uses TRBV9 and TRBJ2-2; D is unclear. Per the germline V gene, CDR1 is SGDLS and CDR2 is YYNGEE. There are 15 residues in the CDR3. Deletions cut 1 base from V and 6 bases from J, with 13 bases between. The CDR3 DNA is TGTGCCAGCAGCGTACTTACAGACCCAGCCGGGGAGCTGTTTTTT. It is translated as CASSVLTDPAGELFF.

This chain links TRBV27 with TRBJ2-5, with 10 bases aligning to TRBD2. In germline, CDR1 is MNHEY, CDR2 SMNVEV (reference sequence). The CDR3 is 15 amino acids. V was pared by 5 bases and J by 6 bases, with 9 bases of the junction left unmatched. In nucleotides, the CDR3 is TGTGCCAGCAGTCTCCTAGCGGGAGACAGGCAGACCCAGTACTTC. It is translated as CASSLLAGDRQTQYF.

The CDR3 spells CASLRGSRSLYNEQFF. CDR3 sequence (DNA): TGTGCCAGCTTGAGAGGGTCGCGGAGCCTCTACAATGAGCAGTTCTTC. The chain employs TRBV13 and TRBJ2-1, with a possible D match to TRBD2 (5 bases). Between the trimmed V and J ends, which lost 8 bases and 3 bases, there was a span of 20 bases. This CDR3 has 16 residues. The germline gives CDR1 PRHDT, CDR2 FYEKMQ (reference sequence).

This chain uses TRBV19 with TRBJ1-1; D possibly corresponds to TRBD1 (5 bases). The CDR3 consists of 13 residues. Per the germline V gene, CDR1 is LNHDA and CDR2 is SQIVND (reference sequence). Trimming took off 3 bases at V and 11 bases at J, with 16 bases between the two ends. The CDR3 coding sequence is TGTGCCAGTAGTATGGAGGTCTTCGGGGGGGCTTTCTTT. Protein product: CASSMEVFGGAFF. Variable domain in full (rest from reference TRBV19 and TRBJ1-1): DGGITQSPKYLFRKEGQNVTLSCEQNLNHDAMYWYRQDPGQGLRLIYYSQIVNDFQKGDIAEGYSVSREKKESFPLTVTSAQKNPTAFYLCASSMEVFGGAFFGQGTRLTVV.

V is TRBV29-1 and J is TRBJ1-2, with 8 bases matching TRBD1. The trim removed 3 bases at V and 0 bases at J, leaving 12 bases unmatched. The CDR3 runs to 17 residues. The germline V gene has CDR1 SQVTM and CDR2 ANQGSEA. The CDR3 region has the DNA TGCAGCGTTGACGAGGGACAGGTGCACGGGGCTAACTATGGCTACACCTTC. This translates into CSVDEGQVHGANYGYTF.

This chain uses TRBV27 with TRBJ2-7; D is undetermined. This CDR3 spans 11 amino acids. V was pared by 4 bases and J by 2 bases, with 3 bases between. The germline V gene encodes CDR1 MNHEY and CDR2 SMNVEV (reference sequence). CDR3 sequence: CASSSTYEQYF. CDR3 nucleotide sequence: TGTGCCAGCAGTTCCACCTACGAGCAGTACTTC.

The V and J genes are TRBV5-6 and TRBJ2-1, with TRBD2 as a possible D gene (6 bases). The CDR3 is 16 amino acids. Deletions cut 4 bases from V and 4 bases from J, with 18 bases between. Germline values: CDR1 SGHDT, CDR2 YYEEEE. Written as DNA, the CDR3 is TGTGCCAGCAGCCCGCCTGTGGGGGGAATTTACAATGAGCAGTTCTTC. This translates into CASSPPVGGIYNEQFF. The full variable domain, completed using reference TRBV5-6 and TRBJ2-1, is DAGVTQSPTHLIKTRGQQVTLRCSPKSGHDTVSWYQQALGQGPQFIFQYYEEEERQRGNFPDRFSGHQFPNYSSELNVNALLLGDSALYLCASSPPVGGIYNEQFFGPGTRLTVL.

This rearrangement joins TRBV29-1 to TRBJ2-7, with unresolved D. Trimming pared 5 bases from V and 0 bases from J, leaving 20 bases between. The CDR3 consists of 16 residues. Germline V gene sequence: CDR1 SQVTM, CDR2 ANQGSEA. The CDR3 sequence is CSVLEGGDRSSYEQYF. Written as DNA, the CDR3 is TGCAGCGTTTTAGAAGGTGGAGACCGAAGCTCCTACGAGCAGTACTTC.

This chain connects TRBV5-6 to TRBJ2-1, with a weak D call TRBD2 (6 bases). The germline CDR1 and CDR2 sequences are SGHDT and YYEEEE. V lost 5 bases and J 3 bases, leaving 9 bases between the germline ends. This CDR3 has 13 amino acids. The CDR3 nucleotides read TGTGCCAGCAGGGAGGGAAACTACAATGAGCAGTTCTTC. As protein: CASREGNYNEQFF.

This clone was seen just once. This chain connects TRBV5-6 to TRBJ2-1; 10 nucleotides agree with TRBD2. The length of the CDR3 is 15 residues. The germline gives CDR1 SGHDT, CDR2 YYEEEE. Trimming cost V 4 bases and J 4 bases; bases outside gene matches: 5. CDR3 nucleotide sequence: TGTGCCAGCAGCCTACTAGCGGGACTATACAATGAGCAGTTCTTC. Its protein product is CASSLLAGLYNEQFF.

The gene calls are TRBV27 and TRBJ2-7; TRBD2 is a possible D gene (5 bases). The germline V and J ends were trimmed by 2 bases and 3 bases, with 11 bases remaining between them. The germline gives CDR1 MNHEY, CDR2 SMNVEV (reference sequence). The CDR3 consists of 14 residues. The CDR3 sequence: CASSLRASSYEQYF. The CDR3 nucleotides read TGTGCCAGCAGTTTAAGGGCTAGCAGCTACGAGCAGTACTTC.

This clone has a single count. V is TRBV9 and J is TRBJ2-7; TRBD2 matches at 7 bases. With 0 bases clipped from V and 3 bases from J, the junction kept 6 bases outside the gene matches. The CDR3 length is 15 residues. The germline V gene encodes CDR1 SGDLS and CDR2 YYNGEE. In DNA form, the CDR3 reads TGTGCCAGCAGCGTAGGGGGTGGGACTAACTACGAGCAGTACTTC. Translated, it gives CASSVGGGTNYEQYF.

The chain employs TRBV28 and TRBJ2-7; D is possibly TRBD2 (6 bases). The V end lost 2 bases, the J end lost 2 bases, and 10 bases lay between the germline ends. Germline-derived CDR1 and CDR2 are MDHEN and SYDVKM. The CDR3 sequence is 14 residues long. DNA of the CDR3: TGTGCCAGCAGTTTAGGCGGGATCACCTACGAGCAGTACTTC. Its protein is CASSLGGITYEQYF.

V is TRBV19 and J is TRBJ1-4, with D unresolved. The CDR3 length is 16 residues. In germline, CDR1 is LNHDA, CDR2 SQIVND (reference sequence). Trimming pared 5 bases from V and 6 bases from J, leaving 19 bases between. CDR3 region: CASSPPGEEEYEKLFF. The CDR3 bases are TGTGCCAGTAGTCCACCCGGGGAGGAAGAATATGAAAAACTGTTTTTT.

V is TRBV5-1 and J is TRBJ1-5; perhaps TRBD1 as D (6 bases). V was cut by 2 bases and J by 1 base, with 7 bases left in between. CDR1 is SGHRS, CDR2 YFSETQ, per germline. The CDR3 loop spans 14 amino acids. The CDR3 region is CASSLGQSNQPQHF. The DNA of the CDR3 is TGCGCCAGCAGCTTAGGACAGAGCAATCAGCCCCAGCATTTT.